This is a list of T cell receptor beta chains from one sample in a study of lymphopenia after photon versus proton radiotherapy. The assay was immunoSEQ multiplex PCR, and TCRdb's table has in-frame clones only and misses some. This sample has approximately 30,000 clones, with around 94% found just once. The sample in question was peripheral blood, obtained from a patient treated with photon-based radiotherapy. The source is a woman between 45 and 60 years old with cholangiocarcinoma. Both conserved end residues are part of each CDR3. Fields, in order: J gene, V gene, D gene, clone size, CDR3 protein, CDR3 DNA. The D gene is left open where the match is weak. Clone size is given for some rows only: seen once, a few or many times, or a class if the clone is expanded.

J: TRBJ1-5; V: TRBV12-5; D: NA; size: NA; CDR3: CASGLAQGYSNQPQHF; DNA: TGTGCTAGTGGTTTGGCCCAGGGATATAGCAATCAGCCCCAGCATTTT
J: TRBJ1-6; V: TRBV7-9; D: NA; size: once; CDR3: CASSSSRGPLHF; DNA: TGTGCCAGCAGCTCTAGTCGAGGACCCCTCCACTTT
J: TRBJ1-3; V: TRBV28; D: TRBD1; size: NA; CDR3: CASSWGQGALANTIYF; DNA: TGTGCCAGCAGTTGGGGACAGGGGGCGTTGGCAAACACCATATATTTT
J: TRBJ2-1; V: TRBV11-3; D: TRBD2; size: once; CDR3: CASSLDRGGGPYNEQFF; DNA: TGTGCCAGCAGCTTAGATCGTGGGGGGGGACCCTACAATGAGCAGTTCTTC
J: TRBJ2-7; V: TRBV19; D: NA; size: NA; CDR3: CASSIGVTYEQYF; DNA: TGTGCCAGTAGTATAGGGGTAACCTACGAGCAGTACTTC
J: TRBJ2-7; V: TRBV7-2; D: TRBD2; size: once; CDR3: CASSLSPSGTTYEQYF; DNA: TGTGCCAGCAGCTTATCCCCTAGCGGGACCACCTACGAGCAGTACTTC
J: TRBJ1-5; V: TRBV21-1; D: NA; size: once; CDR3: CASSKRAGRNQPQHF; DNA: TGTGCCAGCAGCAAACGGGCGGGGAGAAATCAGCCCCAGCATTTT
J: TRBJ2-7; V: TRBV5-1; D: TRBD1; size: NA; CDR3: CASSQDRGISYEQYF; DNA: TGCGCCAGCAGCCAAGACAGGGGTATTTCCTACGAGCAGTACTTC
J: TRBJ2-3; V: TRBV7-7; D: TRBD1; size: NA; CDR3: CASSQTGGGDTQYF; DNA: TGTGCTAGCAGCCAGACAGGGGGCGGGGATACGCAGTATTTT
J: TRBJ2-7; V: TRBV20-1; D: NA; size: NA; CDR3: CSAREDLKQYF; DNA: TGCAGTGCTAGAGAAGACTTAAAGCAGTACTTC
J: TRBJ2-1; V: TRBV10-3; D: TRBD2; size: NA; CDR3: CATGGRAGVLRNEQFF; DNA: TGTGCCACCGGGGGGCGAGCGGGGGTGTTAAGGAATGAGCAGTTCTTC
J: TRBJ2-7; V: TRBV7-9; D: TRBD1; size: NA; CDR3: CASSLTGVSYEQYF; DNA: TGTGCCAGCAGCTTGACAGGGGTTTCCTACGAGCAGTACTTC
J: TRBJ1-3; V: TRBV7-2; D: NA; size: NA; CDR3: CASSFDAPRGNTIYF; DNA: TGTGCCAGCAGCTTCGACGCACCAAGGGGAAACACCATATATTTT
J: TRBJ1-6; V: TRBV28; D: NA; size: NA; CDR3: CASSPAGESYNSPLHF; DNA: TGTGCCAGCAGCCCGGCGGGGGAGTCCTATAATTCACCCCTCCACTTT
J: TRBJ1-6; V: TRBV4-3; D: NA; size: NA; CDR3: CASSQEEGLGAPLHF; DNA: TGCGCCAGCAGCCAAGAGGAGGGCTTGGGGGCACCCCTCCACTTT
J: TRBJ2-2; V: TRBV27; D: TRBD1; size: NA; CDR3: CASSLRTGVGGELFF; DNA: TGTGCCAGCAGTCTGAGGACAGGGGTGGGCGGGGAGCTGTTTTTT
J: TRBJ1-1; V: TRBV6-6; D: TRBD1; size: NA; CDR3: CASRTTGSDTEAFF; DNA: TGTGCCAGCAGAACGACAGGGTCGGACACTGAAGCTTTCTTT
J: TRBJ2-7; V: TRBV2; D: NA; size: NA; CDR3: CTSKANHEQYF; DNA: TGTACCAGCAAGGCGAACCACGAGCAGTACTTC
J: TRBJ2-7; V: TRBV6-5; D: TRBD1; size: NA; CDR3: CASMDRERPYEQYF; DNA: TGTGCCAGTATGGACAGGGAGAGGCCCTACGAGCAGTACTTC
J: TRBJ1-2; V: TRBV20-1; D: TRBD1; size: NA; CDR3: CSANPGGGYTF; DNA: TGCAGTGCGAACCCAGGGGGAGGCTACACCTTC
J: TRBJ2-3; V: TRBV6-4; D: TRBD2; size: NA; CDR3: CASSDSGGADTQYF; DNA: TGTGCCAGCAGTGATAGCGGGGGGGCAGATACGCAGTATTTT
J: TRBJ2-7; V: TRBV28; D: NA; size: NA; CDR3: CASRPEGGSYEQYF; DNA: TGTGCCAGCAGACCGGAGGGAGGCTCCTACGAGCAGTACTTC
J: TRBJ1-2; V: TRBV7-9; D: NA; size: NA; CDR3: CASSSPSGLGHGYTF; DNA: TGTGCCAGCAGCTCCCCCTCAGGTCTCGGCCATGGCTACACCTTC
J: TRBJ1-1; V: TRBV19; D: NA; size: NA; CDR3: CASSPVPTRAAFF; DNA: TGTGCCAGTAGTCCTGTACCCACCCGAGCAGCTTTCTTT
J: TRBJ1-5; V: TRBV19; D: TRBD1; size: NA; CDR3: CASSNPHRGRNQPQHF; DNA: TGTGCCAGTAGTAACCCCCACAGGGGGCGGAATCAGCCCCAGCATTTT
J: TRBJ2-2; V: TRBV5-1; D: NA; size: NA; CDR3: CASSQGQIRDTGELFF; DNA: TGCGCCAGCAGCCAAGGACAGATTCGGGACACCGGGGAGCTGTTTTTT
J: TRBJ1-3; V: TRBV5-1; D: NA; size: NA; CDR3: CASSFFSGSGNTIYF; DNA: TGCGCCAGCAGCTTCTTCAGCGGTTCTGGAAACACCATATATTTT
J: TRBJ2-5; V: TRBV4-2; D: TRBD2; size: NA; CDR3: CASSQGLGRGETQYF; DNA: TGTGCCAGCAGCCAGGGCCTAGGGCGGGGGGAGACCCAGTACTTC
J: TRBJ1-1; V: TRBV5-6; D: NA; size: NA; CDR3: CASRVQPLTGNTEAFF; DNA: TGTGCCAGCAGGGTTCAACCTTTGACAGGTAACACTGAAGCTTTCTTT
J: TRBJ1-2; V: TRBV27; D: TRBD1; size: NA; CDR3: CASSDRQGAFKYGYTF; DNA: TGTGCCAGCAGTGATCGACAGGGGGCATTTAAATATGGCTACACCTTC
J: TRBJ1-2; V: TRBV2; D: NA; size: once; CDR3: CASSVTGYGYTF; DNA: TGTGCCAGCAGTGTTACAGGGTATGGCTACACCTTC
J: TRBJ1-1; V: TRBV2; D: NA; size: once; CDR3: CASRGDRVNTEAFF; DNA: TGTGCCAGCAGGGGTGACAGAGTGAACACTGAAGCTTTCTTT
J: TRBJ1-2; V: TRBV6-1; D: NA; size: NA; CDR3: CASSEEGEAYGYTF; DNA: TGTGCCAGCAGTGAAGAAGGGGAAGCTTATGGCTACACCTTC
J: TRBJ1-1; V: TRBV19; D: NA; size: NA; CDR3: CASSIPGQIPMNTEAFF; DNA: TGTGCCAGTAGTATCCCGGGACAAATCCCGATGAACACTGAAGCTTTCTTT
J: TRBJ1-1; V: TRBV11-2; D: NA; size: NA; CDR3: CASSFQPNTEAFF; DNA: TGTGCCAGCAGCTTTCAGCCGAACACTGAAGCTTTCTTT
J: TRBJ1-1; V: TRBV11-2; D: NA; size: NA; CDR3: CASSLVRGQTEAFF; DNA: TGTGCCAGCAGCTTGGTTCGCGGACAGACTGAAGCTTTCTTT
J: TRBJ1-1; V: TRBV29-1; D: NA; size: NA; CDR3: CSIDPSWGTEAFF; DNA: TGCAGCATCGACCCCTCGTGGGGCACTGAAGCTTTCTTT
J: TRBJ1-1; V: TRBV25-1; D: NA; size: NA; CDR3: CASSATTGGTEAFF; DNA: TGTGCCAGCAGTGCTACGACCGGGGGTACTGAAGCTTTCTTT
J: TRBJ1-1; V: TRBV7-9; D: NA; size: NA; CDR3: CASSPSALNTEAFF; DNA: TGTGCCAGCAGTCCCTCTGCGTTGAACACTGAAGCTTTCTTT
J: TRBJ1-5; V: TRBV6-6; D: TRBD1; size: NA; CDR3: CASSYGTGGNQPQHF; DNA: TGTGCCAGCAGTTACGGGACAGGGGGGAATCAGCCCCAGCATTTT
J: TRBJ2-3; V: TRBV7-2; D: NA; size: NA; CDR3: CASSLAHSDTQYF; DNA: TGTGCCAGCAGCTTAGCGCACTCAGATACGCAGTATTTT
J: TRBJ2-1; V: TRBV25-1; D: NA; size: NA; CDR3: CASSDRIEQFF; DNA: TGTGCCAGCAGTGATCGGATTGAGCAGTTCTTC
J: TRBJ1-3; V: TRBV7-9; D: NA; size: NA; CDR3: CASSPREVSGNTIYF; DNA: TGTGCCAGCAGCCCACGTGAAGTCTCTGGAAACACCATATATTTT
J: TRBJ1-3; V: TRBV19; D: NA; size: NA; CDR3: CASNLQGSGNTIYF; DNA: TGTGCCAGTAACCTACAGGGATCTGGAAACACCATATATTTT
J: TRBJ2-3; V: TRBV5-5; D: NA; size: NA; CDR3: CASSLAGAGVETQYF; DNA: TGTGCCAGCAGCCTTGCAGGGGCGGGTGTTGAAACGCAGTATTTT
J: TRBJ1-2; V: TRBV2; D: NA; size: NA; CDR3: CASSPSTYGYTF; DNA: TGTGCCAGCAGCCCCAGCACCTATGGCTACACCTTC
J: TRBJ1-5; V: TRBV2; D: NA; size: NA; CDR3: CASKRTYGDQPQHF; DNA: TGTGCCAGCAAAAGGACATACGGCGATCAGCCCCAGCATTTT
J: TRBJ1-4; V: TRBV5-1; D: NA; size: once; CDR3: CASSWRETGTNEKLFF; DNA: TGCGCCAGCAGCTGGAGGGAGACAGGAACTAATGAAAAACTGTTTTTT
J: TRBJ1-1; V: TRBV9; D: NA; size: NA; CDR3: CASSVEDGNTEAFF; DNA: TGTGCCAGCAGCGTGGAAGACGGGAACACTGAAGCTTTCTTT